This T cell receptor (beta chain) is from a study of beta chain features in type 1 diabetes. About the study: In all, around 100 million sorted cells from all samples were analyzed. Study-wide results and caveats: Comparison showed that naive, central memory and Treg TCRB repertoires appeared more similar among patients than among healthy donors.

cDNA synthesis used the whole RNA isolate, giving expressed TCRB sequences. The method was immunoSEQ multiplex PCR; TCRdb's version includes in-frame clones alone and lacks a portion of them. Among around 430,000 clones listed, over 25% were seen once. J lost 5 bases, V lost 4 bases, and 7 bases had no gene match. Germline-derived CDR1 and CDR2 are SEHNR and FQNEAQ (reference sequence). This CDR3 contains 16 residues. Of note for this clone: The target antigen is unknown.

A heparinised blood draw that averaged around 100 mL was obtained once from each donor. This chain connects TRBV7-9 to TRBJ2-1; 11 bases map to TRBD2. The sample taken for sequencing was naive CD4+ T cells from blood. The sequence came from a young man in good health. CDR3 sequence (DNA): TGTGCCAGCAGCTCACTGACTAGCGGGGCTCACAATGAGCAGTTCTTC. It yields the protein CASSSLTSGAHNEQFF.